This record covers a single T cell receptor (beta chain). Its antigen is still unknown. Base qualities were left out, and no much larger clone turns up one base away. The library was prepared using the immunoSEQ multiplex PCR assay. TCRdb holds this immuneACCESS table with in-frame rearrangements only. Some clones are missing; in checked studies, unresolved V genes explain under half, and the rest has no known cause. The sample table lists some 74,000 clones, 92% of them with a count of one. The ten largest make up about 2% of the sample. These data belong to a study of T cell changes during pregnancy in multiple sclerosis (dated by TCRdb to 2018 to 2020). About the study as a whole: The study examined how the T cell repertoire changed over the course of pregnancy in women with multiple sclerosis.

V and J are truncated by 0 bases and 4 bases respectively, leaving an intervening sequence of 11 bases. According to the germline V gene (reference sequence), CDR1 reads SGHNT and CDR2 reads YYREEE. From the cysteine up to the phenylalanine, the CDR3 has a length of 15 residues. CDR3 DNA is the only sequence kept; it has 45 bases, read in frame from the first base. This specimen was peripheral blood, taken before pregnancy. The origin of this receptor is a female donor with multiple sclerosis, enrolled in a pregnancy study. The chain couples TRBV5-4 to TRBJ2-1; 5 matching bases give a weak D call of TRBD1. The nucleotide sequence reads as follows: TGTGCCAGCAGCTTGGTTGGTTCAGGGTACAATGAGCAGTTCTTC. This gives the protein CASSLVGSGYNEQFF.